This T cell receptor beta chain is from a study of T cell responses to AZD1222 COVID-19 vaccine. Regarding the study as a whole: In a largely white British group with more females than males, clonal diversity was possibly underestimated.

Comments on this clone: Its matching antigen is unknown.

Clones were sequenced by immunoSEQ multiplex PCR, and TCRdb holds only the in-frame ones, with some missing. The repertoire holds around 150,000 clones, about nine tenths seen once, with around 5.5% in the top ten. The sequences come from peripheral blood, collected on day 0 of AZD1222 vaccination. This TCR derives from an adult in good health.

CDR3 DNA: TGTGCCAGCAGCTTACCGGCGGGGTTAATGACCGGGGAGCTGTTTTTT. It specifies CASSLPAGLMTGELFF. V and J are TRBV7-9 and TRBJ2-2; D may be TRBD2 (6 bases). Trimming cost V 2 bases and J 5 bases, with 15 bases left between them. Germline V gene lookup returns CDR1 SEHNR and CDR2 FQNEAQ (reference sequence). The CDR3 runs to 16 residues.